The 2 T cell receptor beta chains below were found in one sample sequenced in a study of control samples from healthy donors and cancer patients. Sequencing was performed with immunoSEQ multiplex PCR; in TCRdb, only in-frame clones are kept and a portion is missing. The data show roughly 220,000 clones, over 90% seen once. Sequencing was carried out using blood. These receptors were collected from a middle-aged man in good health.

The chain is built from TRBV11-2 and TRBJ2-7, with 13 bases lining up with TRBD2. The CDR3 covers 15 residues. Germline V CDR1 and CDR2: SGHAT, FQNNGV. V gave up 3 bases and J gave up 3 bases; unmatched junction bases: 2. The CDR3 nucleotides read TGTGCCAGCAGCTTGGGGACTAGCGGGAACTACGAGCAGTACGTC. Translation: CASSLGTSGNYEQYV.

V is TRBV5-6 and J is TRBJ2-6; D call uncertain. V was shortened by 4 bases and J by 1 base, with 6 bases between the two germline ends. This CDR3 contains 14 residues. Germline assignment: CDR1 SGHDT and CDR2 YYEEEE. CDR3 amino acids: CASSRLSGANVLTF. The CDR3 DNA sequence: TGTGCCAGCAGCCGACTTTCTGGGGCCAACGTCCTGACTTTC. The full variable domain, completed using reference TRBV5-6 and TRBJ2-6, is DAGVTQSPTHLIKTRGQQVTLRCSPKSGHDTVSWYQQALGQGPQFIFQYYEEEERQRGNFPDRFSGHQFPNYSSELNVNALLLGDSALYLCASSRLSGANVLTFGAGSRLTVL.